The 9 T cell receptor beta chains given below trace back to one sample, sequenced in a study of blood T cells in healthy people across ages. With a J-beta primer mix and a sample-barcoded 5' primer, a second PCR ran about 7 to 12 cycles. TCRdb used MiXCR to reprocess the 5' RACE reads, holding one entry per CDR3 protein. This table has about 1 million distinct CDR3 sequences, under 30% appearing once. This sample also belongs to another study, concerning T cells of mothers and their children.

Sequencing input: blood. These receptors were taken from a girl under 10 years old in good health.

The V call is TRBV19, the J call TRBJ1-2, with TRBD1 matching 7 bases. V shed 9 bases and J 0 bases; nucleotides not matched to a gene: 4. CDR3 size: 13 residues. Germline V lookup: CDR1 LNHDA, CDR2 SQIVND (reference sequence). The CDR3 DNA follows: TGTGCCAGCCAGACAGGGTCTAACTATGGCTACACCTTC. The encoded protein is CASQTGSNYGYTF.

As for this clonotype: This may be a read error: a much more frequent sequence differs by one nucleotide. The J gene is TRBJ2-3, the V gene TRBV7-2; 14 bases fit TRBD2. The CDR3 runs to 18 residues. CDR1 and CDR2 from the germline V gene are SGHTA and FQGNSA. The junction had 5 bases not matched to a gene; V was cut back by 1 base and J by 2 bases. CDR3 region: CASSLVGLAGAYTDTQYF. In DNA, the CDR3 is TGTGCCAGCAGCTTAGTGGGACTAGCGGGGGCCTACACAGATACGCAGTATTTT.

The table lists this clonotype with many counts. This rearrangement joins TRBV4-2 to TRBJ2-5; the D is unclear. The length of the CDR3 is 15 residues. Trimming shortened V by 0 bases and J by 2 bases, and 10 bases separated the two germline ends. Germline loops: CDR1 LGHNA, CDR2 YNFKEQ. CDR3 nucleotide sequence: TGTGCCAGCAGCCAAGATCCTGAGCAGCAAGAGACCCAGTACTTC. It is translated as CASSQDPEQQETQYF.

The V gene is TRBV20-1, the J gene TRBJ2-7, with 8 bases lining up with TRBD1. CDR1 DFQATT and CDR2 SNEGSKA come from the germline V gene (reference sequence). CDR3 length equals 13 residues. CDR3 nucleotide sequence: TGCAGGGACCCAGTGGGACAGGAGGACGAGCAGTACTTC. It is translated as CRDPVGQEDEQYF.

The chain combines TRBV4-1 with TRBJ2-7; 8 bases fit TRBD1. Trimming removed 6 bases from V and 5 bases from J; junction bases left unmatched: 6. The CDR3 contains 13 residues. Germline CDR1 is MGHRA and CDR2 is YSYEKL. The CDR3 region is CASSHDRGHEQYF. CDR3 coding DNA: TGCGCCAGCAGTCACGACAGGGGCCACGAGCAGTACTTC.

V is TRBV28 and J is TRBJ2-4, with 8 bases fitting TRBD1. This CDR3 spans 16 amino acids. V shed 6 bases, J shed 0 bases, and the junction held 7 bases outside the gene matches. CDR1 is MDHEN, CDR2 SYDVKM, per germline. In DNA form, the CDR3 reads TGTGCCAGCAGCCCGACAGGGGACCTAGCCAAAAACATTCAGTACTTC. Translated: CASSPTGDLAKNIQYF.

Concerning this clonotype itself: One end of the junction is discordant with germline, which a read error may explain. The chain uses TRBV15 and TRBJ1-5, with a weak D call TRBD1 (5 bases). CDR3 length: 15 residues. Germline V gene data show CDR1 as LNHNV and CDR2 as YYDKDF (reference sequence). CDR3 in DNA: TGTGCCACCAGCAGAGATCCAGGGATCAATCAGCCCCGGCATTTT. Protein product: CATSRDPGINQPRHF.

This clonotype was counted only a few times. The chain couples TRBV20-1 to TRBJ2-5; perhaps TRBD2 as D (5 bases). The end of the DNA is better explained by TRBJ2-1, so the J call may be wrong. CDR1 and CDR2 (germline): DFQATT, SNEGSKA (reference sequence). The CDR3 length is 12 residues. The CDR3 region is CSAELVRSEQFF. In DNA, the CDR3 is TGCAGTGCTGAACTAGTTAGGAGTGAGCAGTTCTTC.

This clonotype was seen only a few times. The rearrangement joins TRBV10-3 to TRBJ2-5; 9 nucleotides line up with TRBD2. J gave up 11 bases and V 8 bases, and 15 bases lay outside the gene matches. CDR1 and CDR2 (germline): ENHRY, SYGVKD. The CDR3 spans 14 residues. The CDR3 region is CAISLAGLGGEQYF. CDR3 coding DNA: TGTGCCATCTCTCTAGCGGGACTGGGGGGGGAGCAGTACTTC.